This TCR beta chain was sequenced during a study of blood T cells in healthy people across ages. The CDR3 runs 18 residues. The germline CDR1 and CDR2 sequences are SGHTA and FQGTGA. The J segment lost 4 bases and the V segment lost 2 bases, leaving 11 bases of the junction unmatched. With a J-beta primer mix and a sample-barcoded 5' primer, a second PCR ran about 6 to 11 cycles. All samples yielded 3 million or more CDR3-containing paired-end reads. TCRdb reprocessed the 5' RACE reads via MiXCR and lists one record per CDR3 protein. This table holds 450,000 to 700,000 distinct CDR3 sequences, 27% found once. This clonotype was counted only a few times.

The sample was blood. The receptor's source is a woman in her seventies in good health. J is TRBJ2-3 and V is TRBV7-3, with 11 bases fitting TRBD2. CDR3 in DNA: TGTGCCAGCAGCTTACCCCGTTTAGCGGGGGGGATATCAGATACGCAGTATTTT. Residues: CASSLPRLAGGISDTQYF.